This T cell receptor beta chain was found in a study of T cell repertoires in cytomegalovirus infection. Looking at the study overall: Indications came from public TCR beta signatures; they pointed to CMV infection and to a matching HLA type.

This clonotype appeared a few times. TCRdb passed the reads through MiXCR, listing each CDR3 protein once. The sample has approximately 490,000 distinct CDR3 sequences; about 11% are singletons. The CDR3 has 17 residues. V lost 9 bases and J lost 6, with 27 bases in between. The germline gives CDR1 MDHEN, CDR2 SYDVKM. The TCR sequence derives from a human donor in good health (CMV status not recorded). Some clones in this sample may be carry-over from other donors' samples. The sequenced sample was PBMCs. The chain uses TRBV28 and TRBJ2-1; a weak D match, TRBD1 (5 bases). The CDR3 spells CASSGYRDWVGFNEQFF. The CDR3 nucleotides read TGTGCCAGTTCAGGGTACAGAGATTGGGTCGGTTTCAATGAGCAGTTCTTC.